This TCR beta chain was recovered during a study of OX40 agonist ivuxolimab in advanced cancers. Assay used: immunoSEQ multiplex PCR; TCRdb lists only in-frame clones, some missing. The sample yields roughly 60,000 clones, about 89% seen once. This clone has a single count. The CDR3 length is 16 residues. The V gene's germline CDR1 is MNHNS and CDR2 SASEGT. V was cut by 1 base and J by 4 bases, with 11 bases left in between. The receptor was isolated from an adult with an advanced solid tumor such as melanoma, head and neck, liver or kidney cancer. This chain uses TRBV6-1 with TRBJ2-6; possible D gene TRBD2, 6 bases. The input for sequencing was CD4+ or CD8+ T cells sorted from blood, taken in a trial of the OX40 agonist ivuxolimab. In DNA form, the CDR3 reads TGTGCCAGCAGTGAAGTAGCCGGGAGCGGGGCCAACGTCCTGACTTTC. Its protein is CASSEVAGSGANVLTF.